What follows are 21 T cell receptor beta chains derived from one specimen sequenced in a study of cytomegalovirus exposure and HLA in healthy donors. Primers: 60 Vbeta forward and 13 Jbeta reverse. Measured with immunoSEQ multiplex PCR; TCRdb has only the in-frame clones, and not every one. The sample has 150,000 to 200,000 clones; 82% are singletons. The sample taken for sequencing was PBMCs. These receptors originate from a girl between 5 and 17 years old in good health and CMV-seropositive.

The chain couples TRBV5-4 to TRBJ2-2, with 10 bases that match TRBD1. This CDR3 comprises 15 residues. Losses at the gene ends were 3 bases for V and 6 bases for J; bases not matched to a gene: 5. The germline V gene encodes CDR1 SGHNT and CDR2 YYREEE (reference sequence). The CDR3 reads CASSSRDRGPGELFF. CDR3 sequence (DNA): TGTGCCAGCAGCTCCCGGGACAGGGGTCCCGGGGAGCTGTTTTTT.

The chain's CDR3 is CASGQGRYSYEQYF. CDR3 DNA sequence: TGTGCCAGCGGACAGGGACGGTACTCCTACGAGCAGTACTTC. This sequence joins TRBV27 and TRBJ2-7, with 8 positions matching TRBD1. Trimming cost V 8 bases and J 0 bases; bases outside gene matches: 6. The germline V gene encodes CDR1 MNHEY and CDR2 SMNVEV (reference sequence). The CDR3 runs 14 residues.

The rearrangement joins TRBV15 to TRBJ2-1; a possible D gene is TRBD1 (6 bases). V was pared by 3 bases and J by 7 bases, with 19 bases between. The CDR3 spans 16 residues. In germline, CDR1 is LNHNV, CDR2 YYDKDF (reference sequence). For the CDR3, the DNA is TGTGCCACCAGCAGGGCGACAGGCCGGTTGGAAAATGAGCAGTTCTTC. Protein: CATSRATGRLENEQFF. Based on the CDR3 plus reference TRBV15 and TRBJ2-1, the full variable domain is DAMVIQNPRYQVTQFGKPVTLSCSQTLNHNVMYWYQQKSSQAPKLLFHYYDKDFNNEADTPDNFQSRRPNTSFCFLDIRSPGLGDTAMYLCATSRATGRLENEQFFGPGTRLTVL.

V usage is TRBV4-1 and J usage is TRBJ1-5; 7 bases align to TRBD1. Germline CDR1 is MGHRA and CDR2 is YSYEKL. V was pared by 0 bases and J by 0 bases, with 17 bases of the junction left unmatched. There are 21 residues in the CDR3. The chain's CDR3 is CASSQDPKKTGTVYSNQPQHF. Written as DNA, the CDR3 is TGCGCCAGCAGCCAAGATCCGAAGAAAACCGGGACAGTTTATAGCAATCAGCCCCAGCATTTT.

This sequence joins TRBV10-3 and TRBJ2-3, with 8 bases identical to TRBD1. The CDR3 loop spans 15 amino acids. V was clipped by 2 bases and J by 4 bases; unmatched bases: 5. The V gene's germline CDR1 is ENHRY and CDR2 SYGVKD. The CDR3 DNA is TGTGCCATCAGTGAGGGGGGACAGGCCGCAGATACGCAGTATTTT. Its translation: CAISEGGQAADTQYF.

The V and J genes are TRBV18 and TRBJ1-1, with D maybe TRBD1 (5 bases). Trimming cost V 2 bases and J 0 bases, with 13 bases left between them. The germline CDR1 and CDR2 sequences are KGHSH and LQKENI. This CDR3 comprises 16 residues. CDR3 nucleotide sequence: TGTGCCAGCTCACCAATGACAGTTGCCATGAACACTGAAGCTTTCTTT. Translation gives CASSPMTVAMNTEAFF.

The V gene is TRBV19, the J gene TRBJ1-1, with D tentatively TRBD1 (5 bases). Trimming shortened V by 4 bases and J by 1 base, and 16 bases separated the two germline ends. The length of the CDR3 is 16 residues. Germline V gene lookup returns CDR1 LNHDA and CDR2 SQIVND (reference sequence). CDR3 nucleotide sequence: TGTGCCAGTAGTACGGGACTGGGCATTAGGAACACTGAAGCTTTCTTT. This sequence encodes CASSTGLGIRNTEAFF.

The chain has TRBV19 and TRBJ1-4; tentatively, D is TRBD1 (5 bases). V was trimmed by 5 bases and J by 8 bases, leaving 12 bases between them. Germline CDR1 reads LNHDA; CDR2 reads SQIVND (reference sequence). The CDR3 consists of 13 residues. This CDR3 reads CASSPRGWEKLFF. DNA of the CDR3: TGTGCCAGTAGTCCTCGGGGGTGGGAAAAACTGTTTTTT.

V gene TRBV7-6 combines with J gene TRBJ2-7; 8 bases are a match to TRBD2. CDR1 and CDR2 (germline): SGHVS, FNYEAQ. V lost 1 base, J lost 0 bases, and 2 bases stayed unmatched. This CDR3 has 15 amino acids. The CDR3, as DNA: TGTGCCAGCAGCTTAGGCGGGGGGTTCTCCTACGAGCAGTACTTC. Protein sequence: CASSLGGGFSYEQYF.

This clone was picked up one time. The chain links TRBV4-1 to TRBJ2-1; D might be TRBD2 (5 bases). CDR1 is MGHRA, CDR2 YSYEKL, per germline. The CDR3 is made up of 17 amino acids. Trimming shortened V by 1 base and J by 0 bases, and 13 bases separated the two germline ends. The CDR3 reads CASSQVRRGSSYNEQFF. The CDR3 DNA reads as TGCGCCAGCAGCCAAGTCAGACGGGGAAGCTCCTACAATGAGCAGTTCTTC.

J is TRBJ2-7 and V is TRBV28, with 8 bases matching TRBD1. Germline assignment: CDR1 MDHEN and CDR2 SYDVKM. V was pared by 4 bases and J by 5 bases, with 7 bases of the junction left unmatched. The CDR3 totals 14 residues. Here the CDR3 reads CASSYRGSPDEQYF. CDR3 coding DNA: TGTGCCAGCAGTTACAGGGGGTCCCCGGACGAGCAGTACTTC. Variable domain in full (rest from reference TRBV28 and TRBJ2-7): DVKVTQSSRYLVKRTGEKVFLECVQDMDHENMFWYRQDPGLGLRLIYFSYDVKMKEKGDIPEGYSVSREKKERFSLILESASTNQTSMYLCASSYRGSPDEQYFGPGTRLTVT.

The genes are TRBV18 and TRBJ1-2; unclear D gene. Trimming left V 4 bases short and J 6 bases short, with 18 bases between. There are 15 residues in the CDR3. Germline V gives CDR1 KGHSH, CDR2 LQKENI. DNA of the CDR3: TGTGCCAGCTCACACCGGCGGCCGGGGTCGAATGGCTACACCTTC. This sequence encodes CASSHRRPGSNGYTF.

The rearrangement joins TRBV28 to TRBJ1-1, with D possibly matching TRBD1 (5 bases). CDR1 and CDR2 from the germline V gene are MDHEN and SYDVKM. This CDR3 comprises 19 residues. V was cut by 7 bases and J by 3 bases, with 30 bases left in between. The CDR3 sequence: CASTTPSGGGLGADTEAFF. As DNA, the CDR3 is TGTGCCAGCACTACCCCGTCGGGGGGGGGTTTGGGAGCGGACACTGAAGCTTTCTTT.

The rearrangement uses TRBV29-1 and TRBJ2-7; 8 positions agree with TRBD2. CDR3 length: 14 amino acids. Germline assignment: CDR1 SQVTM and CDR2 ANQGSEA. The V and J ends lost 4 bases and 2 bases, in that order; junction bases with no gene match: 7. DNA for the CDR3: TGCAGCGTTGGAGACGGGGGGGCCCCCTACGAGCAGTACTTC. Translated: CSVGDGGAPYEQYF.

The CDR3 region is CASTLDPGSVTPQHF. Written as DNA, the CDR3 is TGTGCCAGTACCCTTGACCCGGGATCGGTGACGCCCCAGCATTTT. V is TRBV6-1 and J is TRBJ1-5; D unclear. The CDR3 has 15 amino acids. Trimming stripped 9 bases from V and 9 bases from J, with 24 bases between. Germline CDR1 reads MNHNS; CDR2 reads SASEGT.

The chain couples TRBV4-3 to TRBJ1-4; TRBD1 might be the D (5 bases). There are 17 residues in the CDR3. Germline V gene lookup returns CDR1 LGHNA and CDR2 YSLEER. The V end was cut by 0 bases, the J end by 6 bases, with 17 bases between. The CDR3 bases are TGCGCCAGCAGCCAAGACCGTAGTGTCGGGGGTTATGAAAAACTGTTTTTT. Translating gives CASSQDRSVGGYEKLFF.

This chain links TRBV27 with TRBJ2-4, with D possibly matching TRBD1 (5 bases). Germline V gives CDR1 MNHEY, CDR2 SMNVEV (reference sequence). The V and J ends lost 5 bases and 3 bases respectively, with 14 bases between them. The CDR3 has 15 residues. CDR3 nucleotide sequence: TGTGCCAGCAGTCCGCAGGGCTTAGTCAAAAACATTCAGTACTTC. Translated: CASSPQGLVKNIQYF.

The genes are TRBV14 and TRBJ2-5; 7 bases map to TRBD2. CDR1 is SGHDN and CDR2 is FVKESK in the germline V gene. Trimming took 5 bases from V and 4 from J; bases not matched to a gene: 7. This CDR3 comprises 14 residues. DNA for the CDR3: TGTGCCAGCAGCTCCAGGACTAGGTTAGAGACCCAGTACTTC. Amino acid sequence: CASSSRTRLETQYF.

The chain joins TRBV25-1 to TRBJ1-4; TRBD1 agrees at 7 bases. CDR3 size: 13 residues. The V gene's germline CDR1 is MGHDK and CDR2 SYGVNS. After removal of 4 bases from V and 6 bases from J, the junction contained 2 bases not matched to a gene. The DNA of the CDR3 is TGTGCCAGCAGTGGACAGGGACATGAAAAACTGTTTTTT. Translation: CASSGQGHEKLFF.

The V and J genes are TRBV28 and TRBJ2-7, with TRBD2 identical over 8 bases. This CDR3 has 14 residues. Germline lookup yields CDR1 MDHEN and CDR2 SYDVKM. The V and J ends lost 6 bases and 1 base, in that order; junction bases with no gene match: 5. Here the CDR3 reads CASSSRGESYEQYF. In nucleotides, the CDR3 is TGTGCCAGCAGCTCGCGGGGGGAATCCTACGAGCAGTACTTC.

The chain couples TRBV7-3 to TRBJ2-3; the D is unclear. V was shortened by 5 bases and J by 6 bases, with 12 bases between the two germline ends. Germline V gives CDR1 SGHTA, CDR2 FQGTGA. This CDR3 has 13 residues. Here the CDR3 DNA reads TGTGCCAGCAGCCCACATCCTGATGATACGCAGTATTTT. This translates into CASSPHPDDTQYF.